This entry concerns a single T cell receptor (beta chain). Its antigen is currently unknown. The germline gives CDR1 SEHNR, CDR2 FQNEAQ (reference sequence). This CDR3 is 12 amino acids long. Trimming removed 5 bases at V and 5 bases at J, with 9 bases between. The PCR was carried out with 60 Vbeta primers and 13 Jbeta primers. Clones were read by immunoSEQ multiplex PCR, and TCRdb kept only the in-frame ones, dropping some. The sample records 200,000 or so clones, about 83% being singletons. The sample comes from a study of cytomegalovirus exposure and HLA in healthy donors. Study-wide points: Among CMV-associated TCR beta chains, most appeared HLA-restricted in a later analysis. The authors excluded some V segments, including TRBV6-2 and TRBV6-3, as indistinguishable. Earlier analysis yielded a pattern in which most TCR beta V segments were productive about 90% or about 30% of the time.

The origin of this receptor is a woman in her 30s in good health and CMV-seropositive. Sequences were obtained from PBMCs. The rearrangement uses TRBV7-9 and TRBJ2-5, with D uncertain. The CDR3 sequence: CASSLIRETQYF. CDR3 DNA: TGTGCCAGCAGCCTTATCCGGGAGACCCAGTACTTC. Full variable domain (rest looked up from reference TRBV7-9 and TRBJ2-5): DTGVSQNPRHKITKRGQNVTFRCDPISEHNRLYWYRQTLGQGPEFLTYFQNEAQLEKSRLLSDRFSAERPKGSFSTLEIQRTEQGDSAMYLCASSLIRETQYFGPGTRLLVL.